The rows below give T cell receptor beta chains drawn from one sample of a study of vaccination and CD4 T cells after COVID-19. What these receptors recognize is not known. TCRdb redid the calling of the PCR reads with MiXCR, one entry per CDR3 protein. The table has about 16,000 distinct CDR3 sequences, roughly 47% seen once. Source material: CD4+ T cells from blood, cultured in vitro. The receptor source for this set is a human donor who had recovered from COVID-19. The CDR3 runs from the conserved cysteine through the conserved F or W. A D gene is named only where the DNA matches it firmly. The listing skips clone size in some rows; elsewhere it reads once, few, many or a size class.

j_call,clone_size,d_call,v_call,cdr3_nt,cdr3_aa
TRBJ2-7,few,TRBD2,TRBV6-5,TGTGCCAGCAGTTACCTGCCCCCGGGACTAGCGGGGATATCCTACGAGCAGTACTTC,CASSYLPPGLAGISYEQYF
TRBJ2-5,.,TRBD1,TRBV20-1,TGCAGTGCTAGAGATTTGACAGGGGAAGAGACCCAGTACTTC,CSARDLTGEETQYF
TRBJ1-6,.,.,TRBV27,TGTGCCAGCACCCTTAGGCGACAGGATAATTCACCCCTCCACTTT,CASTLRRQDNSPLHF
TRBJ1-1,.,.,TRBV20-1,TGCAGTGCCCCGCGCGGCGATCTTATGAACACTGAAGCTTTCTTT,CSAPRGDLMNTEAFF
TRBJ1-5,.,.,TRBV20-1,TGCAGTGCTAGTAGGGCCCCATTTGGCAATCAGCCCCAGCATTTT,CSASRAPFGNQPQHF
TRBJ1-5,.,.,TRBV19,TGTGCCAGTACACACAGCTATAGCAATCAGCCCCAGCATTTT,CASTHSYSNQPQHF
TRBJ1-1,.,.,TRBV4-1,TGCGCCAGCAGGTGGGGGCTTCGAGTGAACACTGAAGCTTTCTTT,CASRWGLRVNTEAFF
TRBJ1-3,.,.,TRBV19,TGTGCCAGTACCTCACCCCCCGCCGGCACCATATATTTT,CASTSPPAGTIYF
TRBJ2-1,.,TRBD1,TRBV4-1,TGCGCCAGCAGCCAAGTTATCCGGGACAGGGGGTATAATGAGCAGTTCTTC,CASSQVIRDRGYNEQFF
TRBJ1-2,.,.,TRBV10-3,TGTGCCATCAGTGCAGGGAATAAGTATGGCTACACCTTC,CAISAGNKYGYTF
TRBJ2-1,once,.,TRBV6-5,TGTGCCAGCAGTTACCGGGACCGAAGCTACAATGAGCAGTTCTTC,CASSYRDRSYNEQFF
TRBJ1-2,.,.,TRBV6-1,TGTGCCAGCAGTGAAGATCCGGCCGCGCGTTATGGCTACACCTTC,CASSEDPAARYGYTF
TRBJ2-7,few,TRBD2,TRBV7-9,TGTGCCAGCAGCCGAGCGGGAGGAGTCTACGAGCAGTACTTC,CASSRAGGVYEQYF
TRBJ1-5,few,.,TRBV7-3,TGTGCCAGCAGCCGAGACCACAATCAGCCCCAGCATTTT,CASSRDHNQPQHF
TRBJ1-1,.,.,TRBV19,TGTGCCAGTACAGGTGATGGTCCTGAAGCTTTCTTT,CASTGDGPEAFF
TRBJ2-7,.,.,TRBV7-2,TGTGCCAGCAGCGAAGTAGGGGGTCTTACCCACGAGCAGTACTTC,CASSEVGGLTHEQYF
TRBJ2-3,few,TRBD2,TRBV30,TGTGCCACCCACGGGACTAGCGGAACAGATACGCAGTATTTT,CATHGTSGTDTQYF
TRBJ2-5,few,.,TRBV6-1,TGTGCCAGCAGCACACATTCAGAGACCCAGTACTTC,CASSTHSETQYF
TRBJ2-7,few,.,TRBV2,TGTGCCAGCAGTGAAGGACTAGAGTACGAGCAGTACTTC,CASSEGLEYEQYF
TRBJ2-6,few,.,TRBV7-9,TGTGCCAGCAGCTTAGTTGGCTCTGGGGCCAACGTCCTGACTTTC,CASSLVGSGANVLTF
TRBJ2-1,once,TRBD2,TRBV7-9,TGTGCCAGCAGCCCTATAGCGGGAGGCAATGAGCAGTTCTTC,CASSPIAGGNEQFF
TRBJ1-2,.,.,TRBV4-1,TGCGCCAGCAGCCAAGATTCAGGAGCTAACTATGGCTACACCTTC,CASSQDSGANYGYTF
TRBJ1-2,.,.,TRBV21-1,TGTGCCAGCAGCAAAGAAGCAGTCAGGGGGCATAGCTACACCTTC,CASSKEAVRGHSYTF
TRBJ1-6,.,.,TRBV6-5,TGTGCCAGCAGTTACCGAAGGACACTGACTGATAATTCACCCCTCCACTTT,CASSYRRTLTDNSPLHF
TRBJ2-3,.,TRBD2,TRBV4-1,TGCGCCAGCAGCTTAAGGACTAGCGGGGGCACAGATACGCAGTATTTT,CASSLRTSGGTDTQYF
TRBJ2-3,few,.,TRBV7-2,TGTGCCAGCAGTTCGATGGGGGCGGGGTCGGGGGTCGGAGATACGCAGTATTTT,CASSSMGAGSGVGDTQYF
TRBJ2-2,few,.,TRBV20-1,TGCAGTGCTAGAGCCTCCCGCAAGGGCCCGAACACCGGGGAGCTGTTTTTT,CSARASRKGPNTGELFF
TRBJ2-1,.,.,TRBV7-7,TGTGCCAGCAGCTTGTTGGGGGAAACGGGAGAAAGGCAGTTCTTC,CASSLLGETGERQFF
TRBJ2-6,few,.,TRBV27,TGTGCCAGCAGTTTCAGGGGGGCGCAAGGGGCCAACGTCCTGACTTTC,CASSFRGAQGANVLTF
TRBJ2-5,few,.,TRBV2,TGTGCCAGCAGAAGCGGGCTCAGCCAAGAGACCCAGTACTTC,CASRSGLSQETQYF
TRBJ2-5,once,.,TRBV11-2,TGTGCCAGCAGCGTCTCTCTCCAAGAGACCCAGTACTTC,CASSVSLQETQYF
TRBJ2-2,few,.,TRBV7-9,TGTGCCAGCAGCTTAGTGGGGTCCGGGGAGCTGTTTTTT,CASSLVGSGELFF
TRBJ2-3,.,TRBD2,TRBV6-1,TGTGCCAGCAGTGAGGGCGGGGGGAGACCAATCGAGGATACGCAGTATTTT,CASSEGGGRPIEDTQYF
TRBJ2-7,.,.,TRBV6-1,TGTGCCAGCAGTGACATACTGGATCTACGAGAGCAGTACTTC,CASSDILDLREQYF
TRBJ2-1,.,TRBD2,TRBV2,TGTGCCAGCAGCCGGACTAGCGGTCACAATGAGCAGTTCTTC,CASSRTSGHNEQFF
TRBJ2-1,.,.,TRBV20-1,TGCAGTGCTAAAAAAAGGAGCTCCTACAATGAGCAGTTCTTC,CSAKKRSSYNEQFF
TRBJ2-1,.,.,TRBV5-1,TGCGCCAGCAGCTTGGTTGTCGTGGACTCGCACAATGAGCAGTTCTTC,CASSLVVVDSHNEQFF
TRBJ1-1,.,.,TRBV30,TGTGCCTGGAGCAGAACTCGGGGGGCTTTCTTT,CAWSRTRGAFF
TRBJ1-6,few,.,TRBV10-3,TGTGCCATCAGTGAGACAGGAGATTCACCCCTCCACTTT,CAISETGDSPLHF
TRBJ2-3,.,TRBD2,TRBV5-1,TGCGCCAGCCGCGGGGGAGGGGCAGATACGCAGTATTTT,CASRGGGADTQYF
TRBJ2-1,.,.,TRBV20-1,TGCAGTGCTCAAGGTGGTGTGGGGAACTCCTACAATGAGCAGTTCTTC,CSAQGGVGNSYNEQFF
TRBJ1-3,.,.,TRBV12-3/TRBV12-4,TGTGCCAGCAGCTTTAGAACGAGCTCTGGAAACACCATATATTTT,CASSFRTSSGNTIYF
TRBJ2-3,.,TRBD2,TRBV6-2/TRBV6-3,TGTGCCAGCAGTTCCGTAGCGGGAGGGCGCACAGATACGCAGTATTTT,CASSSVAGGRTDTQYF
TRBJ2-2,.,TRBD2,TRBV7-3,TGTGCCAGCCAAGCTAGCGGGAACACCGGGGAGCTGTTTTTT,CASQASGNTGELFF
TRBJ2-3,.,TRBD2,TRBV19,TGTGCCAGTAGTCCTCTAGCGGGAGAGGGCACAGATACGCAGTATTTT,CASSPLAGEGTDTQYF
TRBJ2-5,.,.,TRBV27,TGTGCCAGCAGACCCGATTGGGGCCCAGGAGAGACCCAGTACTTC,CASRPDWGPGETQYF
TRBJ2-1,.,.,TRBV7-3,TGTGCCAGCAGCTTAATTGCGGTCTCCTACAATGAGCAGTTCTTC,CASSLIAVSYNEQFF